Reported below is one T cell receptor beta chain. Its specificity is not known. These data come from a study of OX40 agonist ivuxolimab in advanced cancers. At the level of the study: Patients' therapy was ivuxolimab, an antibody that acts as an agonist of OX40 (CD134).

Study results and caveats: Some patients without response likewise showed low normalized clonal expansion. Expanded clones were, on average, more numerous in CD8+ T cells than in CD4+.

The CDR3 has 13 residues. Trimming shortened V by 2 bases and J by 5 bases, and 10 bases separated the two germline ends. Per the germline V gene, CDR1 is SGHRS and CDR2 is YFSETQ. Clones were read by immunoSEQ multiplex PCR, and TCRdb kept only the in-frame ones, dropping some. The sample lists about 58,000 clones, roughly four fifths occurring once. Sample: CD4+ or CD8+ T cells sorted from blood, taken in a trial of the OX40 agonist ivuxolimab. The chain couples TRBV5-1 to TRBJ2-5; either TRBD1 or TRBD2 may fit D (6 bases each). This TCR derives from an adult with an advanced solid tumor such as melanoma, head and neck, liver or kidney cancer. The CDR3 sequence is CASSLRGDETQYF. The DNA of the CDR3 is TGCGCCAGCAGCTTAAGGGGGGACGAGACCCAGTACTTC.